Each of the 22 T cell receptor beta chains below was sequenced from the same sample in a study of response to subunit inactivated influenza vaccine. Using its own MiXCR run on the RT-PCR reads, TCRdb lists one record per CDR3 protein. The table includes approximately 520,000 distinct CDR3 sequences, 16% detected once. The sample consisted of CD4+ T cells sorted from PBMCs, taken roughly 24 months after vaccination. These receptors were obtained from a man between 50 and 69 years old who received an inactivated influenza vaccine.

Remarks on this clonotype: Germline is not matched at one junction end, which may reflect a read error. This sequence joins TRBV5-6 and TRBJ1-2; possible D gene TRBD1, 5 bases. Germline values: CDR1 SGHDT, CDR2 YYEEEE. This CDR3 has 12 residues. The CDR3 reads CVSNLGAFGYTF. DNA of the CDR3: TGTGTCAGCAACTTAGGGGCGTTTGGCTACACCTTC.

The chain links TRBV4-1 to TRBJ2-7; D is perhaps TRBD1 (6 bases). This CDR3 is 14 amino acids long. Germline V gene data show CDR1 as MGHRA and CDR2 as YSYEKL. V was shortened by 2 bases and J by 6 bases, with 14 bases between the two germline ends. CDR3 protein: CASSQPQGMGEQYF. DNA for the CDR3: TGCGCCAGCAGCCAACCACAGGGTATGGGCGAGCAGTACTTC.

This clonotype was recorded at least ten times. The rearrangement joins TRBV12-3 or TRBV12-4 to TRBJ2-7; D uncertain. The ends were cut back, 5 bases at V and 3 bases at J, with 5 bases in the middle. This CDR3 contains 11 residues. CDR3 protein: CASSVLYEQYF. CDR3 bases: TGTGCCAGCAGTGTCCTCTACGAGCAGTACTTC.

The chain uses TRBV14 and TRBJ2-1; no definite D call. Looked up from germline, CDR1 is SGHDN and CDR2 is FVKESK. The CDR3 is made up of 15 amino acids. Deletions cut 1 base from V and 8 bases from J, with 15 bases between. The CDR3 DNA is TGTGCCAGCAGCCAAGGGTGGGATTCTATATATGAGCAGTTCTTC. Translation gives CASSQGWDSIYEQFF.

V usage is TRBV9 and J usage is TRBJ2-7; 12 positions agree with TRBD2. The trim removed 7 bases at V and 4 bases at J, leaving 9 bases unmatched. The CDR3 length is 15 residues. The germline CDR1 and CDR2 sequences are SGDLS and YYNGEE. The CDR3 is CASSRSGTSGYEQYF. The CDR3 coding sequence is TGTGCCAGCTCTCGTTCGGGGACTAGCGGGTACGAGCAGTACTTC.

The chain combines TRBV20-1 with TRBJ2-5, with D uncertain. V gave up 5 bases and J gave up 7 bases, with 11 bases separating them. The CDR3 spans 11 residues. Looked up from germline, CDR1 is DFQATT and CDR2 is SNEGSKA (reference sequence). The CDR3 here is CSAGQDPTQYF. CDR3 in DNA: TGCAGTGCTGGGCAGGACCCGACCCAGTACTTC.

The table lists this clonotype with a few counts. The V gene is TRBV20-1, the J gene TRBJ2-5; perhaps D is TRBD1 or TRBD2 (5 bases each). Germline V CDR1 and CDR2: DFQATT, SNEGSKA (reference sequence). Trimming removed 3 bases from V and 0 bases from J, with 17 bases in between. The CDR3 sequence is 16 residues long. The CDR3 DNA reads as TGCAGTGCTAGGCCTACTCGCTTGGGGGACCAAGAGACCCAGTACTTC. The encoded protein is CSARPTRLGDQETQYF.

J is TRBJ1-1 and V is TRBV20-1; 8 nucleotides align to TRBD1. Trimming cost V 6 bases and J 5 bases; bases outside gene matches: 11. The CDR3 is 14 amino acids. CDR1 DFQATT and CDR2 SNEGSKA come from the germline V gene (reference sequence). The CDR3 DNA sequence: TGCAGTGCCCCCCAACAGGGGGTTTGGACTGAAGCTTTCTTT. Translation: CSAPQQGVWTEAFF.

This clonotype was seen many times. This chain links TRBV20-1 with TRBJ2-2, with TRBD1 matching over 11 bases. The junction had 14 bases not matched to a gene; V was cut back by 4 bases and J by 4 bases. Germline V CDR1 and CDR2: DFQATT, SNEGSKA (reference sequence). This CDR3 comprises 18 residues. The CDR3 bases are TGCAGTGCTAAATATCCTTCAGGACAGGGGGCGGGCACCGGGGAGCTGTTTTTT. This translates into CSAKYPSGQGAGTGELFF.

The chain couples TRBV7-8 to TRBJ1-6, with D perhaps matching TRBD1 (6 bases). From germline, CDR1 is SGHVS and CDR2 FQNEAQ. V lost 6 bases and J lost 10, with 13 bases in between. This CDR3 region has 13 residues. For the CDR3, the DNA is TGTGCCAGCAGAGCAGGGGTAGGATCACCCCTCCACTTT. Protein: CASRAGVGSPLHF.

The genes are TRBV14 and TRBJ1-1; D might be TRBD1 (5 bases). The germline gives CDR1 SGHDN, CDR2 FVKESK. There are 13 residues in the CDR3. Trimming took 4 bases from V and 1 from J, leaving 7 bases between them. The CDR3 DNA sequence: TGTGCCAGCAGCCGGGACTGGAACACTGAAGCTTTCTTT. Its translation is CASSRDWNTEAFF.

This clonotype was seen ten or more times. The chain is built from TRBV2 and TRBJ2-5; D may be TRBD2 (6 bases). V was cut by 6 bases and J by 1 base, with 15 bases left in between. The V gene's germline CDR1 is SNHLY and CDR2 FYNNEI. The CDR3 spans 15 residues. CDR3 protein: CASSPGGTLQETQYF. The DNA for the CDR3 is TGTGCCAGCAGCCCCGGCGGGACCCTCCAAGAGACCCAGTACTTC.

The rearrangement joins TRBV20-1 to TRBJ2-1; D gene ambiguous. This CDR3 region has 12 residues. CDR1 is DFQATT, CDR2 SNEGSKA, per germline (reference sequence). V was clipped by 1 base and J by 7 bases, with 8 bases between them. The CDR3 DNA reads TGCAGTGCTAGAGGAGAGACTAATGAGCAGTTCTTC. Encoded protein: CSARGETNEQFF.

This clonotype was found many times. The chain joins TRBV3-1 to TRBJ1-6; no clear D gene. This CDR3 contains 13 residues. V was shortened by 0 bases and J by 14 bases, with 11 bases between the two germline ends. Germline V CDR1 and CDR2: LGHDT, YNNKEL (reference sequence). CDR3 residues: CASSQDWSRALHF. In DNA, the CDR3 is TGTGCCAGCAGCCAAGATTGGTCTAGGGCCCTCCACTTT.

The genes are TRBV11-2 and TRBJ1-1; D is possibly TRBD1 (5 bases). From germline, CDR1 is SGHAT and CDR2 FQNNGV. This CDR3 is 14 amino acids long. Trimming shortened V by 5 bases and J by 4 bases, and 14 bases separated the two germline ends. The CDR3 sequence: CASSPGPRATEAFF. CDR3 DNA: TGTGCCAGCAGCCCGGGACCTCGGGCCACTGAAGCTTTCTTT.

This chain uses TRBV4-2 with TRBJ2-1; D unclear. The CDR3 is made up of 13 amino acids. V was cut by 4 bases and J by 5 bases, with 9 bases left in between. Germline V gives CDR1 LGHNA, CDR2 YNFKEQ. The CDR3 loop is CASSRNRDNEQFF. In nucleotides, the CDR3 is TGTGCCAGCAGCCGGAACCGGGACAATGAGCAGTTCTTC.

The rearrangement uses TRBV24-1 and TRBJ1-1, with 7 bases lining up with TRBD1. The V gene end was trimmed by 7 bases and the J gene end by 4 bases; junction bases not matched to a gene: 11. Germline V gives CDR1 KGHDR, CDR2 SFDVKD. The CDR3 runs to 15 residues. The CDR3 loop is CATSAPGPGGTEAFF. CDR3 bases: TGTGCCACCAGCGCACCGGGACCAGGGGGCACTGAAGCTTTCTTT.

V and J are TRBV7-7 and TRBJ2-3; D may correspond to TRBD1 or TRBD2 (6 bases each). The germline V gene has CDR1 SSHAT and CDR2 FNYEAQ (reference sequence). CDR3 length: 15 residues. V gave up 5 bases and J gave up 6 bases, with 18 bases separating them. CDR3 nucleotides: TGTGCCAGCAGCCGAATGGGGGGCTCGATTGATACGCAGTATTTT. Its translation is CASSRMGGSIDTQYF.

This clonotype has a handful of counts. This chain joins TRBV25-1 and TRBJ1-6; D might be TRBD1 (6 bases). Per germline, CDR1 MGHDK and CDR2 SYGVNS. CDR3 length equals 15 residues. Trimming pared 0 bases from V and 14 bases from J, leaving 17 bases between. This CDR3 reads CASSEYRVTAGALHF. CDR3 bases: TGTGCCAGCAGTGAATATAGGGTGACCGCAGGGGCCCTCCACTTT.

This clonotype showed up just a few times. The chain couples TRBV5-1 to TRBJ2-7, with D tentatively TRBD1 (6 bases). Germline V gives CDR1 SGHRS, CDR2 YFSETQ. The length of the CDR3 is 14 residues. Trimming removed 4 bases from V and 5 bases from J, with 16 bases in between. The CDR3: CASSTRDTYDEQYF. The CDR3 bases are TGCGCCAGCAGCACCCGGGACACATACGACGAGCAGTACTTC.

V is TRBV12-3 or TRBV12-4 and J is TRBJ1-2; TRBD1 aligns across 7 bases. This CDR3 contains 14 residues. V lost 2 bases and J lost 5; bases outside the gene matches: 5. This CDR3 reads CASSLNRGLYGYTF. In DNA form, the CDR3 reads TGTGCCAGCAGTTTAAACAGGGGCCTGTATGGCTACACCTTC.

The chain joins TRBV4-2 to TRBJ2-3; the D gene could be TRBD1 or TRBD2 (5 bases each). CDR1 and CDR2 (germline): LGHNA, YNFKEQ. The CDR3 runs to 17 residues. V was shortened by 3 bases and J by 2 bases, with 18 bases between the two germline ends. CDR3 in amino acids: CASSHLKGRIDTDTQYF. The CDR3 region has the DNA TGTGCCAGCAGCCACCTTAAGGGACGGATAGACACAGATACGCAGTATTTT.